The rows below give T cell receptor beta chains drawn from one sample of a study of blood T cell repertoires in COVID-19. Produced via immunoSEQ multiplex PCR; TCRdb's table is partial and in-frame only. The table includes approximately 40,000 clones, 75% to 90% detected once. Sequenced material: peripheral blood. All receptors derive from a woman older than 75 in a cohort sampled during active or convalescent COVID-19. Each CDR3 is given with its conserved first and last residue.

v_call: TRBV10-3
j_call: TRBJ1-5
cdr3_aa: CGSGTGGQPQHF

v_call: TRBV30
j_call: TRBJ1-5
cdr3_aa: CAWSRTEANQPQHF

v_call: TRBV5-1
j_call: TRBJ2-3
cdr3_aa: CASSLNREVRTDTQYF

v_call: TRBV5-4
j_call: TRBJ2-1
cdr3_aa: CASSPPGQGYNEQFF

v_call: TRBV11-2
j_call: TRBJ2-3
cdr3_aa: CASSLGAGAKDTQYF

v_call: TRBV7-9
j_call: TRBJ1-4
cdr3_aa: CASSLSRIEKLFF

v_call: TRBV7-7
j_call: TRBJ2-1
cdr3_aa: CASSLGLAGVHEQFF

v_call: TRBV7-2
j_call: TRBJ2-3
cdr3_aa: CASSLGDRGDTQYF

v_call: TRBV3-1/TRBV3-2
j_call: TRBJ1-6
cdr3_aa: CASSQVQGSSPLHF

v_call: TRBV11-2
j_call: TRBJ2-3
cdr3_aa: CASRKGRGTGRADTQYF

v_call: TRBV5-4
j_call: TRBJ1-3
cdr3_aa: CASSLEGKGNTIYF

v_call: TRBV6-6
j_call: TRBJ1-3
cdr3_aa: CASSLTGIGNTIYF

v_call: TRBV4-3
j_call: TRBJ2-1
cdr3_aa: CASSQRGGPWDEQFF

v_call: TRBV4-1
j_call: TRBJ1-6
cdr3_aa: CASSQPARGSPLHF

v_call: TRBV7-2
j_call: TRBJ2-1
cdr3_aa: CASSLVAGENNEQFF

v_call: TRBV5-1
j_call: TRBJ2-7
cdr3_aa: CASSRTGYEQYF

v_call: TRBV10-3
j_call: TRBJ2-4
cdr3_aa: CAISEGLKENIQYF

v_call: TRBV7-8
j_call: TRBJ2-3
cdr3_aa: CASSFIRGVADTQYF

v_call: TRBV2
j_call: TRBJ1-5
cdr3_aa: CASSGGQGISVGNQPQHF

v_call: TRBV3-1/TRBV3-2
j_call: TRBJ1-1
cdr3_aa: CASSLTGPVNTEAFF

v_call: TRBV11-3
j_call: TRBJ2-3
cdr3_aa: CASSLDSPSGNTDTQYF

v_call: TRBV11-3
j_call: TRBJ1-6
cdr3_aa: CASSLDRGYNSPLHF

v_call: TRBV9
j_call: TRBJ1-4
cdr3_aa: CASSGAAGGLTNEKLFF

v_call: TRBV6-5
j_call: TRBJ1-2
cdr3_aa: CASSSEYRGLGLGYTF

v_call: TRBV5-1
j_call: TRBJ2-5
cdr3_aa: CASSAGRGREETQYF

v_call: TRBV6-7
j_call: TRBJ2-5
cdr3_aa: CASSYDPTLAGGPPETQYF

v_call: TRBV6-2/TRBV6-3
j_call: TRBJ2-3
cdr3_aa: CASSYLRVAPTDTQYF

v_call: TRBV6-5
j_call: TRBJ2-3
cdr3_aa: CASSSLGRQGVDTQYF

v_call: TRBV7-9
j_call: TRBJ1-2
cdr3_aa: CASSLGGSGNYGYTF

v_call: TRBV7-9
j_call: TRBJ2-3
cdr3_aa: CASKVAGGQADTQYF

v_call: TRBV7-8
j_call: TRBJ2-7
cdr3_aa: CASSPRGGATYEQYF

v_call: TRBV10-3
j_call: TRBJ2-7
cdr3_aa: CAISDSRTSYEQYF

v_call: TRBV21-1
j_call: TRBJ2-3
cdr3_aa: CASSARDIRDYTDTQYF

v_call: TRBV9
j_call: TRBJ1-2
cdr3_aa: CASSVATGRDGYTF

v_call: TRBV7-9
j_call: TRBJ2-3
cdr3_aa: CASSLGTSGVTDTQYF

v_call: TRBV5-1
j_call: TRBJ2-7
cdr3_aa: CASSYRGGMDEQYF

v_call: TRBV11-3
j_call: TRBJ1-2
cdr3_aa: CASSLRGSAYGYTF

v_call: TRBV3-1/TRBV3-2
j_call: TRBJ2-7
cdr3_aa: CASSQDGIGNPYEQYF

v_call: TRBV10-3
j_call: TRBJ1-3
cdr3_aa: CATRVAEQGVPGNTIYF

v_call: TRBV11-3
j_call: TRBJ2-1
cdr3_aa: CASSLGGGKGAYNEQFF

v_call: TRBV5-5
j_call: TRBJ1-2
cdr3_aa: CASSLPGQTYGYTF

v_call: TRBV2
j_call: TRBJ1-1
cdr3_aa: CASSVGGGQVNTEAFF

v_call: TRBV5-1
j_call: TRBJ2-7
cdr3_aa: CASSFRDRVFNEQYF

v_call: TRBV30
j_call: TRBJ2-2
cdr3_aa: CAWTGSGAGELFF

v_call: TRBV2
j_call: TRBJ1-2
cdr3_aa: CASSEKQGSLYGYTF

v_call: TRBV4-2
j_call: TRBJ2-7
cdr3_aa: CASSQGTSGNTYEQYF

v_call: TRBV11-2
j_call: TRBJ1-1
cdr3_aa: CASSRIRAIEAFF

v_call: TRBV11-2
j_call: TRBJ2-3
cdr3_aa: CASSLLGGITDTQYF

v_call: TRBV12-3/TRBV12-4
j_call: TRBJ1-1
cdr3_aa: CASSRQDTEAFF

v_call: TRBV19
j_call: TRBJ1-1
cdr3_aa: CASSILGIGGTEAFF

v_call: TRBV2
j_call: TRBJ1-2
cdr3_aa: CASSVPPSGRAGYTF

v_call: TRBV6-5
j_call: TRBJ1-3
cdr3_aa: CASSYSKLSSGNTIYF

v_call: TRBV5-5
j_call: TRBJ2-3
cdr3_aa: CASSSGQAGTLTQYF

v_call: TRBV12-3/TRBV12-4
j_call: TRBJ2-1
cdr3_aa: CASSLGQGNEQFF